This TCR beta chain was recovered during a study of spatial heterogeneity in lung cancer. General study points: The study found that expanded intratumoral alpha and beta TCR counts tracked tumor mutation counts.

The germline V gene has CDR1 ENHRY and CDR2 SYGVKD. The CDR3 spans 13 residues. The germline V and J ends were trimmed by 2 bases and 8 bases, with 10 bases remaining between them. TCRdb used MiXCR to reprocess the 5' RACE reads, holding one entry per CDR3 protein. This sample yields over 15,000 distinct CDR3 sequences, of which approximately 6.8% are seen a single time; about 19% belongs to the top ten. The sample's time point: sample taken at primary tumor resection. Concerning this clonotype: Antigen unknown. The library was built for alpha chains, so this beta chain is an off-target read and its size means little.

Sequenced material: lung tumor tissue, taken at surgery. The sequence was collected from a female donor with early-stage non-small cell lung cancer. This chain connects TRBV10-3 to TRBJ2-4, with D possibly matching TRBD1 (6 bases). In nucleotides, the CDR3 is TGTGCCATCAGTGAGAAGGGGGAAGACATTCAGTACTTC. Its translation is CAISEKGEDIQYF.